The clone carrying this T cell receptor beta chain was observed many times. Its antigen remains unknown. This entry belongs to a study of T-cell reconstitution after alpha-beta-depleted transplantation in children. General study points: Once a year had passed after transplant, T-cell counts and diversity came mostly from newly produced T cells.

Researchers prepared the TCRbeta library using unique molecular identifiers, the study reports. TCRdb passed the PCR reads through MiXCR, listing each CDR3 protein once. This repertoire shows 250,000 to 300,000 distinct CDR3 sequences, less than 9.5% found once; its top ten account for approximately 8.2%. Germline CDR1 and CDR2: DFQATT and SNEGSKA (reference sequence). This CDR3 has 13 amino acids. The junction had 3 bases not matched to a gene; V was cut back by 6 bases and J by 1 base. Sample: peripheral blood, taken 360 days after TCRalphabeta/CD19-depleted stem cell transplant. The gene calls are TRBV20-1 and TRBJ2-3; 8 bases line up with TRBD2. This sequence was found in a female patient between 2 and 15 years old who had a stem cell transplant for Fanconi anemia, so the T cells may come from the graft donor. CDR3 sequence: CSAGTSGTDTQYF. Written as DNA, the CDR3 is TGCAGTGCAGGGACTAGTGGCACAGATACGCAGTATTTT.